The rows below give T cell receptor beta chains drawn from one sample of a study of blood T cell repertoires in COVID-19. The protocol was immunoSEQ multiplex PCR, while the TCRdb copy is restricted to in-frame clones and leaves out a portion. The table lists around 270,000 clones, less than 90% of them singletons, with about 1.5% in the top ten. The sequenced material came from peripheral blood. The receptors originated from a woman between 35 and 50 years old who had recovered from COVID-19. Both conserved end residues are part of each CDR3. The D gene is left open where the match is weak. Some rows have no size entry. The others give once, few or many, or a class for an expanded clone.

j_call	v_call	d_call	clone_size	cdr3_aa	cdr3_nt
TRBJ2-1	TRBV7-6	TRBD2	NA	CASSETSGGPYNEQFF	TGTGCCAGCAGCGAGACTAGCGGGGGGCCTTACAATGAGCAGTTCTTC
TRBJ1-3	TRBV4-2	NA	NA	CASSQSPPGGGNTIYF	TGTGCCAGCAGCCAATCGCCCCCGGGTGGTGGAAACACCATATATTTT
TRBJ1-3	TRBV28	NA	NA	CASFSVSGNTIYF	TGTGCCAGCTTCAGCGTTTCTGGAAACACCATATATTTT
TRBJ2-1	TRBV11-3	NA	NA	CASSPLFASAAGNEQFF	TGTGCCAGCAGCCCCCTATTTGCGTCAGCTGCGGGCAATGAGCAGTTCTTC
TRBJ2-3	TRBV12-5	TRBD2	NA	CASGQTSGASHTQYF	TGTGCTAGTGGACAGACTAGCGGTGCTTCCCATACGCAGTATTTT
TRBJ1-5	TRBV15	NA	NA	CATRFQGPFGNQPQHF	TGTGCCACCAGGTTTCAGGGCCCATTCGGCAATCAGCCCCAGCATTTT
TRBJ1-5	TRBV4-2	TRBD1	NA	CASSRTGDSNQPQHF	TGTGCCAGCAGCCGGACAGGGGATAGCAATCAGCCCCAGCATTTT
TRBJ2-7	TRBV7-9	TRBD1	NA	CASIPFTTGPVYEQYF	TGTGCCAGCATCCCCTTCACGACAGGGCCTGTCTACGAGCAGTACTTC
TRBJ1-2	TRBV11-2	TRBD1	NA	CASSPGGSYGYTF	TGTGCCAGCAGCCCAGGGGGTTCCTATGGCTACACCTTC
TRBJ2-1	TRBV10-3	NA	NA	CAISEVRQTYNEQFF	TGTGCCATCAGTGAGGTGAGACAGACCTACAATGAGCAGTTCTTC
TRBJ1-2	TRBV7-2	NA	NA	CASSLLQGGSGYTF	TGTGCCAGCAGCTTGCTTCAGGGAGGGTCTGGCTACACCTTC
TRBJ1-6	TRBV28	TRBD1	once	CASSTTGGRGSPLHF	TGTGCCAGCAGTACAACAGGGGGAAGGGGGTCACCCCTCCACTTT
TRBJ2-7	TRBV6-6	NA	NA	CASSNPKRAGLYEQYF	TGTGCCAGCAGCAACCCGAAGCGTGCAGGACTCTACGAGCAGTACTTC
TRBJ2-1	TRBV7-2	TRBD2	NA	CASSPIVGRGGTEQFF	TGTGCCAGCAGCCCGATAGTAGGGCGGGGGGGAACTGAGCAGTTCTTC
TRBJ2-1	TRBV5-4	TRBD1	few	CASSPSGTAGEQFF	TGTGCCAGCAGCCCATCGGGGACAGCTGGCGAGCAGTTCTTC
TRBJ1-5	TRBV27	NA	large	CASSPGTIQPQHF	TGTGCCAGCAGTCCAGGGACAATTCAGCCCCAGCATTTT
TRBJ1-1	TRBV5-1	NA	NA	CASSLGGADTEAFF	TGCGCCAGCAGCTTAGGGGGGGCGGACACTGAAGCTTTCTTT
TRBJ1-5	TRBV5-6	NA	NA	CASTLRDLGSNQPQHF	TGTGCCTCAACTCTGAGGGATCTGGGTAGCAATCAGCCCCAGCATTTT
TRBJ1-2	TRBV2	TRBD1	NA	CASSERQGFGYTF	TGTGCCAGCAGTGAAAGACAGGGCTTTGGCTACACCTTC
TRBJ1-2	TRBV5-8	TRBD1	NA	CASSLAGTGGYYGYTF	TGTGCCAGCAGCTTAGCCGGGACAGGGGGATACTATGGCTACACCTTC
TRBJ1-2	TRBV7-9	TRBD1	NA	CASSPGTAGYGGYTF	TGTGCCAGCAGCCCCGGGACAGCTGGCTATGGCGGCTACACCTTC
TRBJ1-1	TRBV28	NA	NA	CASRAGVGTEAFF	TGTGCCAGCAGAGCAGGGGTAGGAACTGAAGCTTTCTTT
TRBJ1-5	TRBV6-5	NA	NA	CASRIRAGNQPQHF	TGTGCCAGCAGGATCAGGGCTGGCAATCAGCCCCAGCATTTT
TRBJ2-7	TRBV18	NA	once	CASSSYREVVHEQYF	TGTGCCAGCTCGTCTTACAGGGAAGTAGTCCACGAGCAGTACTTC
TRBJ1-2	TRBV7-9	NA	NA	CASSLGSVNYGYTF	TGTGCCAGCAGCTTAGGGTCAGTGAACTATGGCTACACCTTC
TRBJ2-2	TRBV15	TRBD1	NA	CATRQGISSGELFF	TGTGCCACCAGACAGGGGATATCGTCCGGGGAGCTGTTTTTT
TRBJ1-5	TRBV7-8	TRBD1	many	CASSLDRGPQHF	TGTGCCAGCAGCTTAGACAGGGGTCCCCAGCATTTT
TRBJ2-2	TRBV24-1	NA	NA	CATSDIPRAGSGTGELFF	TGTGCCACCAGTGATATCCCCCGGGCGGGAAGTGGGACCGGGGAGCTGTTTTTT
TRBJ1-1	TRBV10-3	NA	NA	CAIGYREDTEAFF	TGTGCCATCGGATACAGGGAAGACACTGAAGCTTTCTTT
TRBJ2-3	TRBV19	NA	NA	CASSISRSYTDTQYF	TGTGCCAGTAGTATATCCCGGTCCTACACAGATACGCAGTATTTT
TRBJ1-5	TRBV27	TRBD1	NA	CASRSGTVGNQPQHF	TGTGCCAGCAGATCTGGGACAGTAGGAAATCAGCCCCAGCATTTT
TRBJ1-3	TRBV2	NA	NA	CASSEAGPWGSSGNTIYF	TGTGCCAGCAGTGAAGCGGGGCCTTGGGGCAGCTCTGGAAACACCATATATTTT
TRBJ2-7	TRBV5-1	TRBD2	NA	CASSAQTSVTYEQYF	TGCGCCAGCAGCGCGCAGACTAGCGTCACCTACGAGCAGTACTTC
TRBJ1-1	TRBV5-1	TRBD1	NA	CASSAQGKFTEAFF	TGCGCCAGCAGCGCACAGGGGAAATTTACTGAAGCTTTCTTT
TRBJ2-1	TRBV7-2	TRBD1	NA	CASSRRDRVYNEQFF	TGTGCCAGCAGCCGCCGGGACAGGGTCTACAATGAGCAGTTCTTC
TRBJ1-1	TRBV25-1	NA	NA	CASSAQVRGRDTEAFF	TGTGCCAGCAGTGCCCAAGTTAGGGGCAGGGACACTGAAGCTTTCTTT
TRBJ2-7	TRBV5-4	NA	NA	CASSLDRGYYEQYF	TGTGCCAGCAGCCTGGACCGGGGATACTACGAGCAGTACTTC
TRBJ2-6	TRBV19	NA	NA	CASTALRSGANVLTF	TGTGCCAGTACCGCTCTGCGCTCTGGGGCCAACGTCCTGACTTTC
TRBJ1-6	TRBV15	TRBD1	NA	CATSYDRANSPLHF	TGTGCCACCAGCTACGACAGGGCCAATTCACCCCTCCACTTT
TRBJ2-1	TRBV14	NA	NA	CASSLDSNNEQFF	TGTGCCAGCAGCCTGGACAGTAACAATGAGCAGTTCTTC
TRBJ2-7	TRBV11-2	TRBD1	once	CASSLARGPYEQYF	TGTGCCAGCAGCTTAGCCAGGGGGCCCTACGAGCAGTACTTC
TRBJ1-3	TRBV5-1	NA	NA	CASSWSTGHSGNTIYF	TGCGCCAGCAGCTGGTCCACAGGGCACTCTGGAAACACCATATATTTT
TRBJ2-1	TRBV19	NA	NA	CASSPRDSYNEQFF	TGTGCCAGTAGTCCAAGGGACTCTTACAATGAGCAGTTCTTC
TRBJ2-2	TRBV28	TRBD2	NA	CASSRAGGGELFF	TGTGCCAGCAGTAGAGCGGGAGGCGGGGAGCTGTTTTTT
TRBJ1-5	TRBV27	NA	NA	CASNNQGSNQPQHF	TGTGCCAGCAACAATCAGGGGAGCAATCAGCCCCAGCATTTT
TRBJ1-2	TRBV4-1	TRBD1	NA	CASSLLEQGSYGYTF	TGCGCCAGCAGTCTCTTGGAACAGGGGAGCTATGGCTACACCTTC
TRBJ2-3	TRBV18	TRBD1	NA	CASSLGTGIDTQYF	TGTGCCAGCTCACTGGGGACAGGGATAGATACGCAGTATTTT
TRBJ1-5	TRBV3-1/TRBV3-2	NA	NA	CASSNNRDTRPQHF	TGTGCCAGCAGTAATAACAGGGATACTCGGCCCCAGCATTTT
TRBJ2-3	TRBV19	NA	NA	CASSIPHRTTDTQYF	TGTGCCAGTAGTATCCCTCACCGAACAACAGATACGCAGTATTTT
TRBJ2-7	TRBV6-5	TRBD2	NA	CASSWAGRSSYEQYF	TGTGCCAGCAGTTGGGCCGGGAGGAGCTCCTACGAGCAGTACTTC
TRBJ1-6	TRBV3-1/TRBV3-2	NA	few	CASSTVGASPLHF	TGTGCCAGCAGCACAGTTGGCGCGTCACCCCTCCACTTT
TRBJ1-2	TRBV6-1	NA	NA	CASSERGRGDHTF	TGTGCCAGCAGTGAGCGGGGGCGTGGGGACCACACCTTC
TRBJ2-5	TRBV5-1	NA	once	CASSLVLQGETQYF	TGCGCCAGCAGCTTGGTTCTACAGGGAGAGACCCAGTACTTC
TRBJ1-2	TRBV7-2	NA	NA	CASSPRGRVTDYGYTF	TGTGCCAGCAGCCCAAGGGGGAGGGTTACTGACTATGGCTACACCTTC
TRBJ2-1	TRBV7-3	TRBD2	NA	CASSLMQRGANNEQFF	TGTGCCAGCAGCTTAATGCAGCGGGGGGCCAACAATGAGCAGTTCTTC
TRBJ2-1	TRBV24-1	TRBD1	NA	CATSDYAGTGNHSYNEQFF	TGTGCCACCAGTGACTATGCCGGGACAGGGAACCACTCCTACAATGAGCAGTTCTTC
TRBJ1-4	TRBV7-8	NA	NA	CASRAGVSDEKLFF	TGTGCCAGCAGGGCAGGGGTATCGGATGAAAAACTGTTTTTT
TRBJ2-3	TRBV9	NA	NA	CASSTRSGTSTDTQYF	TGTGCCAGCAGCACTCGTAGCGGAACTAGCACAGATACGCAGTATTTT
TRBJ1-1	TRBV15	TRBD1	NA	CATSRDRGSTEAFF	TGTGCCACCAGCAGGGACAGGGGTTCCACTGAAGCTTTCTTT